These 17 T cell receptor beta chains originate from one sample sequenced in a study of T cell responses to AZD1222 COVID-19 vaccine (dated by TCRdb to the early 2020s). Sample time point, as interpreted from the label and publication: about 28 days (+/-7) after the second vaccine dose. The library relied on the immunoSEQ multiplex PCR assay. TCRdb mirrors the immuneACCESS table, restricted to in-frame sequences. Some clones are absent from its copies; in checked studies, under half trace to an unresolved V gene, and the reason for the others is unknown. The sample table holds about 180,000 clones, of which about 91% were seen once. The ten largest account for 11% of the sample. Sequenced material: peripheral blood, taken 28 days after the second AZD1222 dose. These TCRs come from an adult who received the AZD1222 COVID-19 vaccine.

V is TRBV6-5 and J is TRBJ2-7, with 8 bases fitting TRBD2. The CDR3 runs 12 residues. Germline V CDR1 and CDR2: MNHEY, SVGAGI. With V trimmed by 8 bases and J by 3 bases, 3 bases remained unmatched. The CDR3 here is CASRGGNYEQYF. The DNA for the CDR3 is TGTGCCAGCCGGGGGGGAAACTACGAGCAGTACTTC.

The CDR3: CSASEGGAGPNEQFF. CDR3 nucleotide sequence: TGCAGTGCTAGTGAGGGAGGGGCAGGCCCCAATGAGCAGTTCTTC. The J gene is TRBJ2-1, the V gene TRBV20-1; 7 positions match TRBD2. The V and J ends lost 3 bases and 6 bases, in that order; junction bases with no gene match: 11. The CDR3 spans 15 residues. Looked up from germline, CDR1 is DFQATT and CDR2 is SNEGSKA (reference sequence).

The J gene is TRBJ2-2, the V gene TRBV30; 9 nucleotides agree with TRBD2. Per the germline V gene, CDR1 is GTSNPN and CDR2 is SVGIG (reference sequence). The CDR3 runs 15 residues. The J segment lost 6 bases and the V segment lost 1 base, leaving 6 bases of the junction unmatched. Here the CDR3 DNA reads TGTGCCTGGAGTGGGATTAGCGGGGGTTCCGGGGAGCTGTTTTTT. Protein sequence: CAWSGISGGSGELFF.

The count of this clone is one. The chain employs TRBV29-1 and TRBJ1-5; a weak D match, TRBD1 (5 bases). V was pared by 2 bases and J by 0 bases, with 11 bases between. The CDR3 covers 15 residues. The V gene's germline CDR1 is SQVTM and CDR2 ANQGSEA. The CDR3 DNA is TGCAGCGTTGAACGACAGAATCATAGCAATCAGCCCCAGCATTTT. The encoded protein is CSVERQNHSNQPQHF.

The V gene is TRBV11-3, the J gene TRBJ1-4; no clear D gene. Deletions cut 5 bases from V and 0 bases from J, with 7 bases between. This CDR3 has 14 residues. Germline assignment: CDR1 SGHNT and CDR2 YENEEA. Here the CDR3 DNA reads TGTGCCAGCAGCGTCAGCGCAACTAATGAAAAACTGTTTTTT. This gives the protein CASSVSATNEKLFF. Looking up the rest from reference TRBV11-3 and TRBJ1-4 gives the full variable domain: EAGVVQSPRYKIIEKKQPVAFWCNPISGHNTLYWYLQNLGQGPELLIRYENEEAVDDSQLPKDRFSAERLKGVDSTLKIQPAELGDSAVYLCASSVSATNEKLFFGSGTQLSVL.

CDR3 sequence reads: CSVEVVQRGYTF. The CDR3 DNA is TGCAGCGTTGAGGTTGTACAGCGCGGCTACACCTTC. The chain has TRBV29-1 and TRBJ1-2; D is unresolved. Trimming took off 3 bases at V and 8 bases at J, with 13 bases between the two ends. The CDR3 spans 12 residues. Germline V gene sequence: CDR1 SQVTM, CDR2 ANQGSEA.

The rearrangement links TRBV6-5 to TRBJ2-3; D is perhaps TRBD1 or TRBD2 (5 bases each). This CDR3 spans 15 amino acids. Trimming took off 4 bases at V and 3 bases at J, with 14 bases between the two ends. Germline CDR1 reads MNHEY; CDR2 reads SVGAGI. CDR3 amino acids: CASSFRGVVTDTQYF. The CDR3 nucleotides read TGTGCCAGCAGTTTTCGAGGGGTGGTGACAGATACGCAGTATTTT.

This chain links TRBV6-6 with TRBJ1-2; 9 bases map to TRBD1. The CDR3 runs 14 residues. V lost 6 bases and J lost 6; bases outside the gene matches: 8. Germline CDR1 reads MNHNY; CDR2 reads SVGAGI (reference sequence). The chain's CDR3 is CASRHKTGGDGYTF. The CDR3 region has the DNA TGTGCCAGCAGGCACAAGACAGGGGGGGATGGCTACACCTTC.

J is TRBJ2-5 and V is TRBV5-1; D may be TRBD1 or TRBD2 (5 bases each). Germline values: CDR1 SGHRS, CDR2 YFSETQ. This CDR3 comprises 15 residues. V lost 4 bases and J 1 base, leaving 14 bases between the germline ends. The CDR3 DNA reads TGCGCCAGCAGCACAGAGGACGGGGCCCAAGAGACCCAGTACTTC. Translating gives CASSTEDGAQETQYF.

J is TRBJ1-5 and V is TRBV5-1; unclear D gene. The germline CDR1 and CDR2 sequences are SGHRS and YFSETQ. Trimming pared 2 bases from V and 1 base from J, leaving 10 bases between. The CDR3 runs 15 residues. In DNA, the CDR3 is TGCGCCAGCAGCTTACGGCGGCAGAGCAATCAGCCCCAGCATTTT. Amino acid sequence: CASSLRRQSNQPQHF.

The rearrangement uses TRBV9 and TRBJ2-1; 8 nucleotides line up with TRBD2. V gave up 5 bases and J gave up 4 bases; unmatched junction bases: 8. Germline V gives CDR1 SGDLS, CDR2 YYNGEE. There are 15 residues in the CDR3. This CDR3 reads CASRKGTSSYNEQFF. The DNA for the CDR3 is TGTGCCAGCAGAAAAGGGACTAGTTCGTACAATGAGCAGTTCTTC.

The chain employs TRBV11-2 and TRBJ2-3; D not certain. This CDR3 comprises 16 residues. CDR1 is SGHAT, CDR2 FQNNGV, per germline. With 1 base removed from V and 3 bases from J, the gap between germline ends came to 14 bases. In nucleotides, the CDR3 is TGTGCCAGCAGCTTAGGCAGCAGCCAGTGGACAGATACGCAGTATTTT. Its protein product is CASSLGSSQWTDTQYF.

The V call is TRBV19, the J call TRBJ1-2, with a weak D call TRBD1 (5 bases). Germline V CDR1 and CDR2: LNHDA, SQIVND (reference sequence). CDR3 length: 15 amino acids. V dropped 5 bases and J dropped 8 bases, with 21 bases sitting between them. CDR3 nucleotides: TGTGCCAGTAGTCGAGACCGGGGACCCGGGTCCGGCTACACCTTC. Translating gives CASSRDRGPGSGYTF.

This clone appeared a single time. V usage is TRBV29-1 and J usage is TRBJ2-3; D not resolved. This CDR3 contains 12 residues. Germline V gene lookup returns CDR1 SQVTM and CDR2 ANQGSEA. Trimming cost V 7 bases and J 0 bases, with 8 bases left between them. The DNA for the CDR3 is TGCAGCGCCCGATGGAGCACAGATACGCAGTATTTT. It yields the protein CSARWSTDTQYF.

This clone was recorded once. The V and J genes are TRBV2 and TRBJ1-1, with 9 bases that match TRBD1. The trim removed 6 bases at V and 3 bases at J, leaving 8 bases unmatched. CDR1 and CDR2 from the germline V gene are SNHLY and FYNNEI. The CDR3 is 15 residues long. The CDR3 here is CASRERTGGHTEAFF. CDR3 coding DNA: TGTGCCAGCAGAGAGAGAACAGGGGGCCACACTGAAGCTTTCTTT.

This clone appeared a single time. The chain combines TRBV14 with TRBJ2-3, with TRBD2 matching over 10 bases. Germline values: CDR1 SGHDN, CDR2 FVKESK. The CDR3 is 15 residues long. Germline trimming cut 4 bases from V and 5 bases from J; bases unmatched to any gene: 6. CDR3 DNA: TGTGCCAGCAGCCTAGCGGGGGGCAATGGAGATACGCAGTATTTT. This translates into CASSLAGGNGDTQYF.

V and J are TRBV5-1 and TRBJ1-1; D is ambiguous. V was shortened by 4 bases and J by 1 base, with 8 bases between the two germline ends. Germline lookup yields CDR1 SGHRS and CDR2 YFSETQ. This CDR3 is 13 amino acids long. As DNA, the CDR3 is TGCGCCAGCAGCGGTGCCCCGAACACTGAAGCTTTCTTT. It codes for CASSGAPNTEAFF.